A selection of T cell receptor beta chains follows, all from one sample in a study of shared clonotypes between healthy human individuals. Some clones are missing from TCRdb's copy, which holds only in-frame ones; the method was immunoSEQ multiplex PCR. This table holds more than 2 million clones, nearly 97% found once. Sample: naive CD4+ T cells sorted from blood. The source of these receptors is a man younger than 35 in good health. CDR3s include the opening cysteine and the closing phenylalanine or tryptophan. Each record gives: clone size, D gene, J gene, V gene, CDR3 DNA, CDR3 protein. A D gene is named only where the DNA matches it firmly. The size entry is marked missing in some rows and otherwise reads once, few, many or a size class.

.	TRBD1	TRBJ1-2	TRBV2	TGTGCCAGCAGTGAATTGAGGACCGGACAGGGGGGTGGCTACACCTTC	CASSELRTGQGGGYTF
.	.	TRBJ2-1	TRBV7-2	TGTGCCAGCAGCTCAGCGGCCGGCAATGAGCAGTTCTTC	CASSSAAGNEQFF
.	TRBD1	TRBJ2-3	TRBV10-3	TGTGCCATCAGAAAGAGTCTACAGGGGGCCGGAGATACGCAGTATTTT	CAIRKSLQGAGDTQYF
.	TRBD1	TRBJ2-5	TRBV7-8	TGTGCCAGCAGCCAGGGGGCAGGGATCTTCCAAGAGACCCAGTACTTC	CASSQGAGIFQETQYF
.	TRBD2	TRBJ2-7	TRBV2	TGTGCCAGCATTGAGGGGACTAGCGGGCCCTACGAGCAGTACTTC	CASIEGTSGPYEQYF
once	.	TRBJ1-2	TRBV5-6	TGTGCCAGCAGCTTGGAGGGGATCGGCTATGGCTACACCTTC	CASSLEGIGYGYTF
.	TRBD1	TRBJ1-3	TRBV7-9	TGTGCCAGCAGCAGTGGGACAGGGGGCATGGACACCATATATTTT	CASSSGTGGMDTIYF
.	.	TRBJ2-5	TRBV2	TGTGCCAGCAGTGGCCGGGCCGGCGAAGAGACCCAGTACTTC	CASSGRAGEETQYF
.	.	TRBJ2-7	TRBV5-1	TGCGCCAGCAGCTTGTACCCGAGTAACTCCTACGAGCAGTACTTC	CASSLYPSNSYEQYF
.	.	TRBJ1-1	TRBV5-1	TGCGCCAGCAGCTTTATGCCCGTCGACACTGAAGCTTTCTTT	CASSFMPVDTEAFF
.	.	TRBJ2-7	TRBV6-4	TGTGCCAGCAGTATCTCCCACGAGCAGTACTTC	CASSISHEQYF
.	.	TRBJ2-1	TRBV19	TGTGCCAGTAGTCCCGCGGGGACGGCCTACAATGAGCAGTTCTTC	CASSPAGTAYNEQFF
.	TRBD1	TRBJ2-7	TRBV30	TGTGCCTGGGGACAGGGGGCCCACGAGCAGTACTTC	CAWGQGAHEQYF
.	.	TRBJ1-6	TRBV28	TGTGCCAGCAGTTTTCGGGGAGGTTTGGGATCACCCCTCCACTTT	CASSFRGGLGSPLHF